This is a list of T cell receptor beta chains from one sample in a study of T cells in Graves' hyperthyroidism and ophthalmopathy. TCRdb recomputed calls from the multiplex PCR reads with MiXCR, one row per CDR3 protein. The table includes 300,000 to 400,000 distinct CDR3 sequences, about 14% detected once. The sequenced material came from blood. The receptors were sampled from a woman in her twenties or thirties with Graves' ophthalmopathy. Both conserved end residues are part of each CDR3.

>TRBJ2-4|18|TRBV3-1
CASSPGIPWGYGKNIQYF
>TRBJ2-3|15|TRBV2
CASSEPPGLGDTQYF
>TRBJ2-2|17|TRBV7-2
CASSARLAGGITGELFF
>TRBJ2-6|13|TRBV12-3/TRBV12-4
CANLRGGANVLTF
>TRBJ2-2|16|TRBV19
CASSIPSGANTGELFF
>TRBJ1-2|12|TRBV28
CASSIGMGGYTF
>TRBJ2-1|16|TRBV20-1
CSATPRFGGGYNEQFF
>TRBJ2-7|12|TRBV30
CALTRTAYEQYF
>TRBJ1-1|11|TRBV24-1
CATKEGTEAFF
>TRBJ2-1|12|TRBV29-1
CSVVWVDNEQFF
>TRBJ2-5|17|TRBV28
CASSLIFSGGKKETQYF
>TRBJ2-7|13|TRBV20-1
CSANRDTYYEQYF
>TRBJ2-1|14|TRBV7-3
CASSLRGGADEQFF
>TRBJ2-5|14|TRBV9
CASSEGGGRETQYF
>TRBJ1-1|16|TRBV4-2
CASSQDSGGFGTEAFF
>TRBJ2-7|13|TRBV6-1
CASSVGLTYEQYF
>TRBJ2-1|13|TRBV4-1
CASQGPGNNEQSF
>TRBJ1-6|17|TRBV5-8
CASRPGQESSYNSPLHF
>TRBJ2-6|16|TRBV12-3/TRBV12-4
CASRIRPESGANVLTF
>TRBJ1-5|14|TRBV25-1
CASSEPGAGQPQHF
>TRBJ2-7|15|TRBV20-1
CSARPITGESRGQYF
>TRBJ1-2|14|TRBV7-9
CASGRGPANYGYTF
>TRBJ1-6|13|TRBV2
CASSRGGNSPLHF